This TCR beta chain was recorded in a study of shared clonotypes between healthy human individuals. Study-level results: Across subsets, estimated richness was generally greater for naive than for memory populations. In a few donors, 4.5% to 5.5% of naive CD4 clonotypes appeared in common.

TCRdb's copy holds only in-frame clones and misses some; the assay was immunoSEQ multiplex PCR. The data contain approximately 2,000,000 clones, about nine tenths of them singletons. Researchers partitioned CD4+ cells into CD45RA+ naive and CD45RA-negative memory subsets. Per the germline V gene, CDR1 is LGHNA and CDR2 is YNFKEQ. This CDR3 contains 19 residues. Germline trimming cut 0 bases from V and 4 bases from J; bases unmatched to any gene: 15. Comments on this clone: What it binds is unknown.

V usage is TRBV4-2 and J usage is TRBJ1-2, with TRBD1 matching 9 bases. The sequence was obtained from a young man in good health. Some clones in this sample may be carry-over from other donors' samples. The sequenced sample consisted of naive CD4+ T cells from PBMCs. The subset denotes: CD45RA+ positively selected. The CDR3 DNA reads TGTGCCAGCAGCCAAGAAACCCTTACAACAGGGGGCGAGGTCTATGGCTACACCTTC. Amino acid sequence: CASSQETLTTGGEVYGYTF.